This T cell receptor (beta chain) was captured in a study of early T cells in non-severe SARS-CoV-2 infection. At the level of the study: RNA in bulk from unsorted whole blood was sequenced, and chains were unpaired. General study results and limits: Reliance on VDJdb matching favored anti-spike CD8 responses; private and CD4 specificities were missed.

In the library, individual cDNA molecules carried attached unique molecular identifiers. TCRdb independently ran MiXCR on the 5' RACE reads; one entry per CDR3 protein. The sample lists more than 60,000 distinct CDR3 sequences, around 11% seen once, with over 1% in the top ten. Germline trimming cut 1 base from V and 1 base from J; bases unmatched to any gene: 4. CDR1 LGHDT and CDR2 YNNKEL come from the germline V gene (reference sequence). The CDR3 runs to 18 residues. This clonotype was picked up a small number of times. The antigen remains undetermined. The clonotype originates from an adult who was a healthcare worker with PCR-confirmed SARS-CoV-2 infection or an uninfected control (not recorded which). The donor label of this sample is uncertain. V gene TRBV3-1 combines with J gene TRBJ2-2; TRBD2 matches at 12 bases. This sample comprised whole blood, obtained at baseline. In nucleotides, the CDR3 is TGTGCCAGCAGCCAAGTACTAGCGGGGGGAAGGAACACCGGGGAGCTGTTTTTT. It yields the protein CASSQVLAGGRNTGELFF. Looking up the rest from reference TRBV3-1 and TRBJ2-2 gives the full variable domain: DTAVSQTPKYLVTQMGNDKSIKCEQNLGHDTMYWYKQDSKKFLKIMFSYNNKELIINETVPNRFSPKSPDKAHLNLHINSLELGDSAVYFCASSQVLAGGRNTGELFFGEGSRLTVL.